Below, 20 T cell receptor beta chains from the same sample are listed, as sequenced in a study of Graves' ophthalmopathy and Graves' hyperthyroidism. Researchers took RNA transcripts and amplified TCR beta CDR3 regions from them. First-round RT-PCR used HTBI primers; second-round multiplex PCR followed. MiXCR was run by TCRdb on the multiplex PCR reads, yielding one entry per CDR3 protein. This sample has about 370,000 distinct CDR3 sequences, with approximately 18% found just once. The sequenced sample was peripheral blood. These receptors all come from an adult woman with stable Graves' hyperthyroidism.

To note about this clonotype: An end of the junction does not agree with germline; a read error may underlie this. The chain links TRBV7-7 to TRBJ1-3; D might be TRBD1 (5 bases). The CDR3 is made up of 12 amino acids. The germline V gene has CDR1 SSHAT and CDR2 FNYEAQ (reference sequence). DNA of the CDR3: TGTGCTAGCAGCTTAGGGGCAGATTACATATATTTT. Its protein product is CASSLGADYIYF.

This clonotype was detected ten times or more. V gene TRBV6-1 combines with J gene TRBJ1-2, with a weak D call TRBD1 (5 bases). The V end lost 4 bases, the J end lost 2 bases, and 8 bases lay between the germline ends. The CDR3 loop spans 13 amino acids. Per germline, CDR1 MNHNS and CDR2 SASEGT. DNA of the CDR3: TGTGCCAGCAGTGGGGGCCAAAACTATGGCTACACCTTC. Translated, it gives CASSGGQNYGYTF.

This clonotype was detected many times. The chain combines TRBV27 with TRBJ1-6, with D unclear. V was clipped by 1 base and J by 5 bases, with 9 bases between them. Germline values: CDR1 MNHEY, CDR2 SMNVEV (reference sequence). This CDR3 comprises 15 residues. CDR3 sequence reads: CASSLYFGDNSPLHF. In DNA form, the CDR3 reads TGTGCCAGCAGTTTATACTTTGGCGATAATTCACCCCTCCACTTT.

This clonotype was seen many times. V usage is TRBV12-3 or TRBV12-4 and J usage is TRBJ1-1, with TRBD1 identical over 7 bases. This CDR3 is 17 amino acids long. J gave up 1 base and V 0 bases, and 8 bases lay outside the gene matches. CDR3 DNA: TGTGCCAGCAGTTTAGCGGTAGGGGGCCGAACGAACACTGAAGCTTTCTTT. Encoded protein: CASSLAVGGRTNTEAFF.

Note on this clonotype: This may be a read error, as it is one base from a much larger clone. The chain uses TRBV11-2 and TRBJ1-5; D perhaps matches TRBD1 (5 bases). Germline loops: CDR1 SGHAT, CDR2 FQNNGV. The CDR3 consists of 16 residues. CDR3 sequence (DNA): TGTGCCAGCAGCTTAGAACCCAGCGGGGCTAATCAGCCCCAGCAGTTT. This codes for CASSLEPSGANQPQQF.

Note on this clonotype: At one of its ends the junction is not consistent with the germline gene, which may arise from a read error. Written as DNA, the CDR3 is TGTGCCAGCAGAATGGAGGTACGAGGCTACGATCAGTACTTC. It specifies CASRMEVRGYDQYF. This chain joins TRBV28 and TRBJ2-7; TRBD2 is a possible D gene (5 bases). CDR3 length equals 14 residues. Germline CDR1 is MDHEN and CDR2 is SYDVKM.

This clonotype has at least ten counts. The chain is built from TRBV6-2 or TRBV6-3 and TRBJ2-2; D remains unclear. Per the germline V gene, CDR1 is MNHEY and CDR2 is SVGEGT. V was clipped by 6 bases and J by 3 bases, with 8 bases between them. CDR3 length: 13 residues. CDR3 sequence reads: CASSRRYTGELFF. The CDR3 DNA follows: TGTGCCAGCAGCCGACGATACACCGGGGAGCTGTTTTTT.

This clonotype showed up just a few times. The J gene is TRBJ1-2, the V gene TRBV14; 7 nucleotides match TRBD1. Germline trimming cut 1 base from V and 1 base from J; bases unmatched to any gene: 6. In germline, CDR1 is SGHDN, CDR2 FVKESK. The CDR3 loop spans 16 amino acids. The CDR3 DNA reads TGTGCCAGCAGCCAAGGTTTCACAGGGGATAACTATGGCTACACCTTC. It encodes CASSQGFTGDNYGYTF.

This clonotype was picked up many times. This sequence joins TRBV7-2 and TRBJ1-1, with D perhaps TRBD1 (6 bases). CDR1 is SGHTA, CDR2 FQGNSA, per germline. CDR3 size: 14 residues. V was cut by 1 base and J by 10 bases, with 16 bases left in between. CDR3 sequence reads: CASSLGTTGSPAFF. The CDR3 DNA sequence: TGTGCCAGCAGCTTAGGGACAACAGGGTCCCCAGCTTTCTTT. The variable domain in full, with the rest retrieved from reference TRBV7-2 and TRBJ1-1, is GAGVSQSPSNKVTEKGKDVELRCDPISGHTALYWYRQSLGQGLEFLIYFQGNSAPDKSGLPSDRFSAERTGGSVSTLTIQRTQQEDSAVYLCASSLGTTGSPAFFGQGTRLTVV.

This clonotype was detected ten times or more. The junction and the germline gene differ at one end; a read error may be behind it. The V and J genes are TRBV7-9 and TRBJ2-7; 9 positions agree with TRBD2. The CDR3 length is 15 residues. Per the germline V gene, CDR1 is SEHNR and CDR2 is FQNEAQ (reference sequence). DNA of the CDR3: TGTGCCAGCAGCCTAGCGGGATTGAGCTCCTACGAGCAGTACTTC. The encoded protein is CASSLAGLSSYEQYF.

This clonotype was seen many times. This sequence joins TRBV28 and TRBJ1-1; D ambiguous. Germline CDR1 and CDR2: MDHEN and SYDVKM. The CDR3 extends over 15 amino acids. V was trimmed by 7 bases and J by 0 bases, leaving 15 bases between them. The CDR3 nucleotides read TGTGCCAGCACCCGACCGACGCCAATGAACACTGAAGCTTTCTTT. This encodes CASTRPTPMNTEAFF.

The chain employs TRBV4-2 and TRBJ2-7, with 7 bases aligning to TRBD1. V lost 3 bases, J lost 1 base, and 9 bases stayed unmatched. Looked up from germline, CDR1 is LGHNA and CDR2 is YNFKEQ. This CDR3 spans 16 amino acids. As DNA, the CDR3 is TGTGCCAGCAGCCATGACGCCGGACAGGTGTCCTACGAGCAGTACTTC. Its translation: CASSHDAGQVSYEQYF.

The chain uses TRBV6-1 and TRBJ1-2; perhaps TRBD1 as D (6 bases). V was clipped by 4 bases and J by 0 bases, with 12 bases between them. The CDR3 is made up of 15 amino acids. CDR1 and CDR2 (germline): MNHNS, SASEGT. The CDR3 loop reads CASSVTGRANYGYTF. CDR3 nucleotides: TGTGCCAGCAGTGTCACAGGGAGGGCTAACTATGGCTACACCTTC.

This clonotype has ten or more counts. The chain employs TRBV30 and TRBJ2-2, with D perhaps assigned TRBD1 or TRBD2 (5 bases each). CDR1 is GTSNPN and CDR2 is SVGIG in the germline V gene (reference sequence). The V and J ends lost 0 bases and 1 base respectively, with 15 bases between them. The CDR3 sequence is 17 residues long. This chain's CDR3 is CAWSVRTGTENTGELFF. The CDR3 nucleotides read TGTGCCTGGAGTGTGAGGACCGGGACGGAGAACACCGGGGAGCTGTTTTTT.

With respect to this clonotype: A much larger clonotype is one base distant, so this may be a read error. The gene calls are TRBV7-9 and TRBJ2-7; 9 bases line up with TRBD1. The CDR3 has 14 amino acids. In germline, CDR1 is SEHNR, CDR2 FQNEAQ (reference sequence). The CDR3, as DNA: TGTGCCAGCAGCGTGGGACAGGGCTACTACGAGCAGCACTTC. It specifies CASSVGQGYYEQHF.

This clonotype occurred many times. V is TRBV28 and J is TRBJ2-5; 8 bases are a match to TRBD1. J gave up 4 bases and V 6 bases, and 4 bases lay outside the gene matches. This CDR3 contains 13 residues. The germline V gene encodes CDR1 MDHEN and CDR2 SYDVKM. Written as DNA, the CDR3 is TGTGCCAGCAGAACAGGGGGGTCAGAGACCCAGTACTTC. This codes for CASRTGGSETQYF.

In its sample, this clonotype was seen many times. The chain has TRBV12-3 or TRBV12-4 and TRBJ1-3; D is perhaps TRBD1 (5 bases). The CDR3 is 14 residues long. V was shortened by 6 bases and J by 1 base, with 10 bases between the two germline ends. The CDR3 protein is CASSGTGSGNTIYF. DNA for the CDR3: TGTGCCAGCAGCGGAACAGGTTCTGGAAACACCATATATTTT.

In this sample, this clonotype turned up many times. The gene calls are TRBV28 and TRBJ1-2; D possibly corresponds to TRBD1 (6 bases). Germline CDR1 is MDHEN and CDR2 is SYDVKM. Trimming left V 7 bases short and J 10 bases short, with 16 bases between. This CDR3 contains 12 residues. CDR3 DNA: TGTGCCAGCAATCAACAAAACAGGGACTACACCTTC. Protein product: CASNQQNRDYTF.

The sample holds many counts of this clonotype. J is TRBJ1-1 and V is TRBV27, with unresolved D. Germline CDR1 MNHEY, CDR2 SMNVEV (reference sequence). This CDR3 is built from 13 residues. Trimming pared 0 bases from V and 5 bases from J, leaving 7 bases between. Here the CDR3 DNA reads TGTGCCAGCAGTTTATCGGGAGAAACTGAAGCTTTCTTT. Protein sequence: CASSLSGETEAFF.

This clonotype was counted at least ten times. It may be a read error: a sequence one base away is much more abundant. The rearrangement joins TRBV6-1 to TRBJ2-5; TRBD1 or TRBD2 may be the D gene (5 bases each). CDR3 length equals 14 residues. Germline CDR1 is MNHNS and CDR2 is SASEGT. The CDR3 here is CASSPGRLGETKYF. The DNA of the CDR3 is TGTGCCAGCAGTCCGGGACGGTTGGGGGAGACCAAGTACTTC.